This T cell receptor beta chain emerged from a study of blood T cell repertoires in COVID-19. Study context: Researchers got acute and convalescent COVID-19 samples from the United States, Italy and Spain.

How the authors handled the data: Amplification of reference gene primers provided the estimated nucleated cell counts. Produced via immunoSEQ multiplex PCR; TCRdb's table is partial and in-frame only. The DNA gave D and trimming, while V, J and clone size come from that table. The sample records under 200,000 clones, about 88% being singletons. Trimming removed 5 bases from V and 1 base from J, with 8 bases in between. Looked up from germline, CDR1 is SGHTA and CDR2 is FQGTGA. The CDR3 sequence is 13 residues long. The chain uses TRBV7-3 and TRBJ1-1, with D hard to call. The receptor was isolated from a man aged 45 to 65 who had recovered from COVID-19. The sequencing input was peripheral blood. CDR3 loop: CASSTYKNTEAFF. The CDR3 coding sequence is TGTGCCAGCAGCACGTACAAGAACACTGAAGCTTTCTTT.